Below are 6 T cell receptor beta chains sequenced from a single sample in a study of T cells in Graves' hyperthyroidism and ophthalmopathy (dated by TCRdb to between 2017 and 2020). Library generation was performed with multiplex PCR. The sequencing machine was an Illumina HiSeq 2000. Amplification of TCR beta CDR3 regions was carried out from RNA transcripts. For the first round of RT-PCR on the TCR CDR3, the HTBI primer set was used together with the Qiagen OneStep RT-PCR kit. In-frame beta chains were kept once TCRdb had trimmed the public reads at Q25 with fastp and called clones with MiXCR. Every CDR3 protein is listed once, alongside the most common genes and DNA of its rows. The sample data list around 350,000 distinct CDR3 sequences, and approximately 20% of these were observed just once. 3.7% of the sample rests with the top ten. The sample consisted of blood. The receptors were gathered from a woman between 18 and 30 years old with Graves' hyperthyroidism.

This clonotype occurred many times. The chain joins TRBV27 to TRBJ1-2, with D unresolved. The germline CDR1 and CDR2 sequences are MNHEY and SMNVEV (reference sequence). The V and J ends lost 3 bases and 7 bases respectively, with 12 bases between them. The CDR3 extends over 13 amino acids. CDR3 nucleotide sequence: TGTGCCAGCAGTTTGGCGGAGGGAAGTGGCTACACCTTC. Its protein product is CASSLAEGSGYTF.

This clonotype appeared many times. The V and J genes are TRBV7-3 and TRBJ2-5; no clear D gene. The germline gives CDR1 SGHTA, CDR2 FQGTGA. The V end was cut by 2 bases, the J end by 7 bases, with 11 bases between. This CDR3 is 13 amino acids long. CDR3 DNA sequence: TGTGCCAGCAGCTTAGACACCTGGGGGACCCAGTACTTC. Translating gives CASSLDTWGTQYF.

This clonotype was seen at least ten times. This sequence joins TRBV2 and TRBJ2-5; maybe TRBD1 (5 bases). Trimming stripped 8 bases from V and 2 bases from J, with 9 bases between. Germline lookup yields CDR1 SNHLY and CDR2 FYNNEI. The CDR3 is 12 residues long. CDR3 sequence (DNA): TGTGCCAGCGCAGGGTCACAAGAGACCCAGTACTTC. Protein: CASAGSQETQYF.

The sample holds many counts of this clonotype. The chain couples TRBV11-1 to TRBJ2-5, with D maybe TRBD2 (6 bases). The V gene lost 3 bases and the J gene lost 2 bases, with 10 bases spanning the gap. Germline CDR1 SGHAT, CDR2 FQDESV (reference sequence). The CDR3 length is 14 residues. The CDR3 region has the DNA TGTGCCAGCAGCTTCGGGGCGGGGCAAGAGACCCAGTACTTC. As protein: CASSFGAGQETQYF.

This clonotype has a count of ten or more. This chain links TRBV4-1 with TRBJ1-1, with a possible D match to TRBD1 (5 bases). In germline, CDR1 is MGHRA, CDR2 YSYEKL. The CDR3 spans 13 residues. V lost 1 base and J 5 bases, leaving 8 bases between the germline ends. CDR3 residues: CASSQVGETEAFF. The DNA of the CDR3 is TGCGCCAGCAGCCAAGTGGGGGAGACTGAAGCTTTCTTT.

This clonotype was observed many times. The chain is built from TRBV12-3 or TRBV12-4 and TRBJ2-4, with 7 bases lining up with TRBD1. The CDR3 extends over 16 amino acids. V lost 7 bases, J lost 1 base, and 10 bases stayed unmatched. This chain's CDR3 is CASTKDRVRAKNIQYF. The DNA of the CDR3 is TGTGCCAGCACCAAAGACAGGGTACGGGCCAAAAACATTCAGTACTTC.